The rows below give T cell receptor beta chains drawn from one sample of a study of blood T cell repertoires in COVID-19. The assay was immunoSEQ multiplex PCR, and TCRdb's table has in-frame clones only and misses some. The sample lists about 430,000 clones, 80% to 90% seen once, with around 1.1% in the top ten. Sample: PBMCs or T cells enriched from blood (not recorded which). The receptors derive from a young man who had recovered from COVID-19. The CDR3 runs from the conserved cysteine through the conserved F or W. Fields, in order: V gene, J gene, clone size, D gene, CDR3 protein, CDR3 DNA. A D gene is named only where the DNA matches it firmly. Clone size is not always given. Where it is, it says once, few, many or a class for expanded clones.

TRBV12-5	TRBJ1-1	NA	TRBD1	CASLLSRDSAIGTEAFF	TGTGCTAGCCTTTTGAGCCGGGACAGCGCCATAGGGACTGAAGCTTTCTTT
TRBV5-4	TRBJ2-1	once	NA	CASSLGRGPSYNEQFF	TGTGCCAGCAGCTTGGGGCGGGGGCCCTCCTACAATGAGCAGTTCTTC
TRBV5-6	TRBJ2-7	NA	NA	CASSLGGYEQYF	TGTGCCAGCAGCTTGGGAGGTTACGAGCAGTACTTC
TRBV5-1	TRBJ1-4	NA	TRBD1	CASSSQGAREKLFF	TGCGCCAGCAGCTCACAGGGGGCGCGAGAAAAACTGTTTTTT
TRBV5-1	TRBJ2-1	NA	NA	CASSLAAGSYNEQFF	TGCGCCAGCAGCTTGGCCGCGGGCTCCTACAATGAGCAGTTCTTC
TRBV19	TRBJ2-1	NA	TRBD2	CATTSGLDWLF	TGTGCCACTACTAGCGGGTTGGACTGGCTCTTC
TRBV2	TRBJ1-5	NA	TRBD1	CASRTGTGFQPQHF	TGTGCCAGCAGGACCGGGACAGGGTTTCAGCCCCAGCATTTT
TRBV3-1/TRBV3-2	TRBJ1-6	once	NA	CASSQVVLGAGSPLHF	TGTGCCAGCAGCCAAGTAGTACTGGGGGCCGGGTCACCCCTCCACTTT
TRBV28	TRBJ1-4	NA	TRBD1	CASSGTDFSWEKLFF	TGTGCCAGCTCCGGGACAGACTTCTCTTGGGAAAAACTGTTTTTT
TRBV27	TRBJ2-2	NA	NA	CASSLSGGTPTGELFF	TGTGCCAGCAGTTTATCAGGGGGAACCCCCACCGGGGAGCTGTTTTTT
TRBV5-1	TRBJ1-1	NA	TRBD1	CASSPTTGARGAFF	TGCGCCAGCAGCCCCACTACAGGGGCCCGAGGGGCTTTCTTT
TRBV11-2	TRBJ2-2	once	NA	CASSLTPRDTGELFF	TGTGCCAGCAGCTTAACCCCCAGGGACACCGGGGAGCTGTTTTTT
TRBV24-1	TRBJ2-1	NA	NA	CATSDRGYNEQFF	TGTGCCACCAGTGATCGGGGTTACAATGAGCAGTTCTTC
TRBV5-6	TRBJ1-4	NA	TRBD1	CASSLGAGGPNEKLFF	TGTGCCAGCAGCTTGGGGGCAGGGGGCCCTAATGAAAAACTGTTTTTT
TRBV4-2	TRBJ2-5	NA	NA	CASSQDGRGIETQYF	TGTGCCAGCAGCCAAGATGGAAGAGGGATAGAGACCCAGTACTTC
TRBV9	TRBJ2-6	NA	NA	CASSPPGGAGANVLTF	TGTGCCAGCAGCCCCCCAGGAGGGGCTGGGGCCAACGTCCTGACTTTC
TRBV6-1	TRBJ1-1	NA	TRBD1	CASSERTGGQNTEAFF	TGTGCCAGCAGTGAAAGGACAGGGGGCCAAAACACTGAAGCTTTCTTT
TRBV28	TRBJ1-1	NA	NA	CASLLGGAAGAFF	TGTGCCAGCCTCTTGGGGGGGGCAGCCGGCGCTTTCTTT
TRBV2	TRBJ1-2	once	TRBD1	CASTKGAPKDGYTF	TGTGCCAGCACCAAGGGGGCTCCTAAGGATGGCTACACCTTC
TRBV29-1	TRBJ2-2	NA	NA	CSVVQGMGTGELFF	TGCAGCGTTGTGCAGGGTATGGGCACCGGGGAGCTGTTTTTT
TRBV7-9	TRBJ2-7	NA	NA	CASSSTGLRYF	TGTGCCAGCAGCTCGACGGGACTTCGGTACTTC
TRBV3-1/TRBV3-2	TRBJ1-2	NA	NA	CASSQGRRYGYTF	TGTGCCAGCAGCCAGGGCAGGCGCTATGGCTACACCTTC
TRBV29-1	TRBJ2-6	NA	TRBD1	CSVSRDRAPSGANVLTF	TGCAGCGTCTCCCGGGACAGGGCCCCCTCTGGGGCCAACGTCCTGACTTTC
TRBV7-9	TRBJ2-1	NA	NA	CASSLPHLTGLSYNEQFF	TGTGCCAGCAGCTTACCGCACCTGACAGGCCTCTCCTACAATGAGCAGTTCTTC
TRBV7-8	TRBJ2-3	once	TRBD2	CASSLSGSMSQYF	TGTGCCAGCAGCTTAAGCGGGAGTATGTCGCAGTATTTT
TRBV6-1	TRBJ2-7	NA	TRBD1	CASSDLTGASYEQYF	TGTGCCAGCAGTGATCTGACAGGGGCAAGCTACGAGCAGTACTTC
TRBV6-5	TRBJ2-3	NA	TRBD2	CAGSLGGGTDTQYF	TGTGCCGGCTCATTGGGGGGGGGCACAGATACGCAGTATTTT
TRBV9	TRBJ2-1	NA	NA	CASSVVADVYNEQFF	TGTGCCAGCAGCGTAGTAGCGGACGTTTACAATGAGCAGTTCTTC
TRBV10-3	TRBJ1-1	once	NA	CAITGGLSEAFF	TGTGCCATCACGGGGGGATTATCTGAAGCTTTCTTT
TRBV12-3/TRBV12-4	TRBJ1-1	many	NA	CASRQLMNTEAFF	TGTGCCAGCAGACAGCTCATGAACACTGAAGCTTTCTTT
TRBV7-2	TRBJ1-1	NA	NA	CASSLAAGRAGTEAFF	TGTGCCAGCAGCTTAGCGGCGGGCAGGGCGGGGACTGAAGCTTTCTTT
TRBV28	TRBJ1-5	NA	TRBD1	CASSNEGAGNQPQHF	TGTGCCAGCAGTAATGAGGGGGCTGGCAATCAGCCCCAGCATTTT
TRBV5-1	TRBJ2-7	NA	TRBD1	CASSSGTVNEQYF	TGCGCCAGCAGCTCCGGGACAGTTAACGAGCAGTACTTC
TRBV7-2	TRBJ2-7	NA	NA	CASSLGGAGSAYEQYF	TGTGCCAGCAGCTTAGGGGGAGCGGGTTCGGCCTACGAGCAGTACTTC
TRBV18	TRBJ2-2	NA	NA	CASSIGEWDTGELFF	TGTGCCAGCTCGATCGGGGAGTGGGACACCGGGGAGCTGTTTTTT
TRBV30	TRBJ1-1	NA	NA	CAWSVLTASTEAFF	TGTGCCTGGAGTGTTTTAACAGCCAGCACTGAAGCTTTCTTT
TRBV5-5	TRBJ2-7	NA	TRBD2	CASSQGLANLYEQYF	TGTGCCAGCAGTCAGGGACTAGCAAACCTTTACGAGCAGTACTTC
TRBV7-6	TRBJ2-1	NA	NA	CASSSETSYNEQFF	TGTGCCAGCAGCTCAGAGACTAGCTACAATGAGCAGTTCTTC
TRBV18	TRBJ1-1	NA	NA	CASSPLQEGSAEAFF	TGTGCCAGCTCACCTTTGCAGGAGGGTTCCGCTGAAGCTTTCTTT
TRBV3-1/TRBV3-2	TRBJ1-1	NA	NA	CASSQVAGLNTEAFF	TGTGCCAGCAGCCAAGTGGCAGGGTTGAACACTGAAGCTTTCTTT
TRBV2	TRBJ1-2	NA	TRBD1	CASSQQTGVGYGYTF	TGTGCCAGCAGTCAGCAGACAGGGGTAGGCTATGGCTACACCTTC
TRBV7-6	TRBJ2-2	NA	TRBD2	CASSLGTSGTGELFF	TGTGCCAGCAGCTTAGGGACTAGCGGAACCGGGGAGCTGTTTTTT
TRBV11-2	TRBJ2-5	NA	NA	CASSLSPGQETQYF	TGTGCCAGCAGCTTATCCCCAGGGCAAGAGACCCAGTACTTC